Sequencing of this T cell receptor (beta chain) was carried out in a study of blood T cell repertoires in COVID-19. Study as a whole: Some COVID-19 samples were acute and others convalescent; all came from the United States, Italy and Spain. The cDNA or gDNA used as material had been derived from T cells, B-cell-depleted T cells, or PBMCs.

In the original analysis: Estimates of nucleated cell counts were drawn from the amplification of reference gene primers. The assay was immunoSEQ multiplex PCR, and TCRdb's table has in-frame clones only and misses some. V and J calls and clone size follow that table, whereas D and trimming were derived from the DNA. This table has under 150,000 clones, around 84% appearing once. The V end was cut by 0 bases, the J end by 1 base, with 9 bases between. CDR3 length: 15 amino acids. Per the germline V gene, CDR1 is MRHNA and CDR2 is SNTAGT. The rearrangement links TRBV6-4 to TRBJ1-2; perhaps TRBD1 as D (5 bases). The sequencing input was peripheral blood. This receptor was obtained from a woman in her forties with acute or convalescent COVID-19. This CDR3 reads CASSDSGGDNYGYTF. The CDR3 DNA reads as TGTGCCAGCAGTGACTCGGGAGGGGATAACTATGGCTACACCTTC.